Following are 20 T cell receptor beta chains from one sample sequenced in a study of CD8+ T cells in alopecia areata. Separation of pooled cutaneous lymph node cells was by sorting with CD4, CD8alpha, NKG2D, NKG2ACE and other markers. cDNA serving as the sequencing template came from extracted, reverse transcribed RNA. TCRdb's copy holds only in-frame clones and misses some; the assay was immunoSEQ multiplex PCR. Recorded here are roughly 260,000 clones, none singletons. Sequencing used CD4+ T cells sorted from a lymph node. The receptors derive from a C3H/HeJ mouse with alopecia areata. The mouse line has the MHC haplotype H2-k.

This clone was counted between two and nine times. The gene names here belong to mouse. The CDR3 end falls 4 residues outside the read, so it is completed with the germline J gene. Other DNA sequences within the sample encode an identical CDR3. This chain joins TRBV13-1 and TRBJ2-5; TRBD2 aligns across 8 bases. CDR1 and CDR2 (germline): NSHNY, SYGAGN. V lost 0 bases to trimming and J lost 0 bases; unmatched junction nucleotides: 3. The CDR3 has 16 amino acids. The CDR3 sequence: CASSDGLGGNQDTQYF. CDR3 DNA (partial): TGTGCCAGCAGTGATGGTCTGGGGGGTAACCAAGAC.

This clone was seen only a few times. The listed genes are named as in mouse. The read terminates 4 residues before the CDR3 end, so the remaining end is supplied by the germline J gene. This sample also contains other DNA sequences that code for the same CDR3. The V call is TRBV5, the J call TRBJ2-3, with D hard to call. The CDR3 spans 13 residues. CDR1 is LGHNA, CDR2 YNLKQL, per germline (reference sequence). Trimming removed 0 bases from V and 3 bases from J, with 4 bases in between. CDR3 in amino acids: CASSQDWAETLYF. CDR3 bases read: TGTGCCAGCAGCCAAGACTGGGCAGAA.

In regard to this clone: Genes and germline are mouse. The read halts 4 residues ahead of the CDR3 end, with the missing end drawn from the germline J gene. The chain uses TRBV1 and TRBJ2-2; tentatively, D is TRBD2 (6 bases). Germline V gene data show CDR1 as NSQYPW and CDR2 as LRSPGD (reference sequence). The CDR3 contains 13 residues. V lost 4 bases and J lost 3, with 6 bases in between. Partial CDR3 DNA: TGCACCTGCAGTGACTGGGACACCGGG. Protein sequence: CTCSDWDTG. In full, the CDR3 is CTCSDWDTGQLYF.

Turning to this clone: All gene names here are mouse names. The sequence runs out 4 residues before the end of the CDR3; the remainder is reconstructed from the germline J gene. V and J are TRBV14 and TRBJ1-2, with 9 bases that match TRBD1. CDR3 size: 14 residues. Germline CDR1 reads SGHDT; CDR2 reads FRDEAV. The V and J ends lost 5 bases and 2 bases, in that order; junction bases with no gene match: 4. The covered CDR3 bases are TGTGCCAGCAGATCCGGGACAGGGAACTCC. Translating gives CASRSGTGNS. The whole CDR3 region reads CASRSGTGNSDYTF.

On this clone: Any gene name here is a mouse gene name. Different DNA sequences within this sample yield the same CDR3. This CDR3 is CASSQEGNYAEQFF. The DNA read from the CDR3 is TGTGCCAGCAGCCAAGAAGGGAACTATGCT. The chain uses TRBV5 and TRBJ2-1; D gene ambiguous. Sequencing ends 4 residues short of the CDR3 end; the germline J gene provides the rest. The CDR3 length is 14 residues. The ends were cut back, 0 bases at V and 1 base at J, with 4 bases in the middle. Germline V gene data show CDR1 as LGHNA and CDR2 as YNLKQL (reference sequence).

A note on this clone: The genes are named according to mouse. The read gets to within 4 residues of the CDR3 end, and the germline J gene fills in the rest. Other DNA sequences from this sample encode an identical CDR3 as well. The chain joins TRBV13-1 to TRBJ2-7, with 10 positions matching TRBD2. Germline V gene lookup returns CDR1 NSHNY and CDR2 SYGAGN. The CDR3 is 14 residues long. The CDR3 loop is CASSDPGGAYEQYF. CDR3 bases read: TGTGCCAGCAGTGATCCTGGGGGGGCGTAT.

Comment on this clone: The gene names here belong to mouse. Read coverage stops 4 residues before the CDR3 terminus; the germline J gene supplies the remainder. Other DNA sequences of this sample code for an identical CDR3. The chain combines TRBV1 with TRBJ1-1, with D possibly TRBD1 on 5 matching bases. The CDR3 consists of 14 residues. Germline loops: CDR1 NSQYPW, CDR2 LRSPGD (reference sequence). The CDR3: CTCSADGGRTEVFF. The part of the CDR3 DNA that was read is TGCACCTGCAGTGCAGATGGGGGGAGGACA. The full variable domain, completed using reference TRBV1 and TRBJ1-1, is VTLLEQNPRWRLVPRGQAVNLRCILKNSQYPWMSWYQQDLQKQLQWLFTLRSPGDKEVKSLPGADYLATRVTDTELRLQVANMSQGRTLYCTCSADGGRTEVFFGKGTRLTVV.

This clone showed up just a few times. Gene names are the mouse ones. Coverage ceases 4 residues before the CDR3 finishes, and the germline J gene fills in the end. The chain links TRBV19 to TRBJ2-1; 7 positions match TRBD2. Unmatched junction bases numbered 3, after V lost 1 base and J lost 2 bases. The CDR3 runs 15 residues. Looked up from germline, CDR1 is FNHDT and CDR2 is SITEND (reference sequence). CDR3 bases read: TGTGCCAGCAGTATAATGGGGGGATACTATGCT. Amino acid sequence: CASSIMGGYYA. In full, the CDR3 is CASSIMGGYYAEQFF.

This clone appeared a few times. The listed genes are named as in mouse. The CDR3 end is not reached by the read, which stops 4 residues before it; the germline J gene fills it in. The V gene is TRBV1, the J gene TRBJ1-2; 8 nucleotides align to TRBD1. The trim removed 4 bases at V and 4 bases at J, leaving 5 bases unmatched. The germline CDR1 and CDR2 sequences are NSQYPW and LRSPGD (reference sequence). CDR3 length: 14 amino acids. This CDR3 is CTCSGTGWGSDYTF. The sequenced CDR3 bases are TGCACCTGCAGTGGGACAGGGTGGGGCTCC.

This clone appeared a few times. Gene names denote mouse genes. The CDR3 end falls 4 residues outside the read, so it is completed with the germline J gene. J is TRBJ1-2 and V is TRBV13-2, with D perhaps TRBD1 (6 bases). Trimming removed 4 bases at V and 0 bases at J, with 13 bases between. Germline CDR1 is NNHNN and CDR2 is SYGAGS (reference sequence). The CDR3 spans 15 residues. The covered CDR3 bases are TGTGCCAGCGGTCAGCCGGGACATACAAACTCC. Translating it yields CASGQPGHTNS. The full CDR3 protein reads CASGQPGHTNSDYTF.

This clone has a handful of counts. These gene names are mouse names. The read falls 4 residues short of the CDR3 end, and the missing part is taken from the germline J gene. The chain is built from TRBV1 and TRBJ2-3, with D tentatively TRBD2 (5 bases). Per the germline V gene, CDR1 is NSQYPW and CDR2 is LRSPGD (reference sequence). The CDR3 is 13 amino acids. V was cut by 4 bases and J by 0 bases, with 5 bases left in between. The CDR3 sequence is CTCSDWSAETLYF. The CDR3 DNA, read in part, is TGCACCTGCAGTGACTGGAGTGCAGAA.

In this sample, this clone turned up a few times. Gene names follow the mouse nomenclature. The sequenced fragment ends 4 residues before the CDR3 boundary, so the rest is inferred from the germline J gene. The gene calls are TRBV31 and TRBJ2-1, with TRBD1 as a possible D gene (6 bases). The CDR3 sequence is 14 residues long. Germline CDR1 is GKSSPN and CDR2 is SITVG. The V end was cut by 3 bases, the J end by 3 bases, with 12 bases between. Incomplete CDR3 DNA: TGTGCCTGGAGGCCTCACAGGGCCTATGCT. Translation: CAWRPHRAYA. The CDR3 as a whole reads CAWRPHRAYAEQFF.

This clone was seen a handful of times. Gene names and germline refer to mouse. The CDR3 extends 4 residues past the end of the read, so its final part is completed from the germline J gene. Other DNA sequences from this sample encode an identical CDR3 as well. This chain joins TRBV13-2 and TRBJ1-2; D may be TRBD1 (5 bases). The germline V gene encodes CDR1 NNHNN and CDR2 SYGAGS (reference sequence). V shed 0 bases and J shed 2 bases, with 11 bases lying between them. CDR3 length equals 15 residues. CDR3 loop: CASGDAQGGNSDYTF. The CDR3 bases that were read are TGTGCCAGCGGTGATGCGCAGGGAGGGAACTCC.

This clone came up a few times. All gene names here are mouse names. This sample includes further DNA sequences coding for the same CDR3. The DNA read from the CDR3 is TGCACCTGCAGTGTCGGACAGGGCAACTATGCT. It encodes CTCSVGQGNYA. The whole CDR3 reads CTCSVGQGNYAEQFF. The chain has TRBV1 and TRBJ2-1; 8 nucleotides align to TRBD1. The CDR3 is cut off 4 residues early in the read; its end comes from the germline J gene. The trim removed 4 bases at V and 1 base at J, leaving 3 bases unmatched. Germline loops: CDR1 NSQYPW, CDR2 LRSPGD (reference sequence). The CDR3 length is 15 residues.

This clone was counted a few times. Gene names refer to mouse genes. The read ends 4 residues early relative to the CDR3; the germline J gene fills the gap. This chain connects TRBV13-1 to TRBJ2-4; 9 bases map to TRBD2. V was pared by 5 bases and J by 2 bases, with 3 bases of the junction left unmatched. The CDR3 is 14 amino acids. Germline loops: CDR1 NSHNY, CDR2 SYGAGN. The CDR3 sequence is CASSDWGLQNTLYF. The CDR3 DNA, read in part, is TGTGCCAGCAGCGACTGGGGGCTTCAAAAC.

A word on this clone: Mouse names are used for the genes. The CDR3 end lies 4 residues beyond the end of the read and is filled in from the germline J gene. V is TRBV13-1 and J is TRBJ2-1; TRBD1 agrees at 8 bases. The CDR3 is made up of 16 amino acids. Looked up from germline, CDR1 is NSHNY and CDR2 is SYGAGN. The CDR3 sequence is CASSDISPGQATEQFF. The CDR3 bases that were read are TGTGCCAGCAGTGATATTTCCCCGGGACAGGCGACT.

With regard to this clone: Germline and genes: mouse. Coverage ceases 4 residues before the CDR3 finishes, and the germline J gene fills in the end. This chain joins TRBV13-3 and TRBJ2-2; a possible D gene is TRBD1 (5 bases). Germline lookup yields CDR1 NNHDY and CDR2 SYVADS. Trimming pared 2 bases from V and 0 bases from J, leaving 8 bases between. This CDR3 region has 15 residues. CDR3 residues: CASSEPGTNTGQLYF. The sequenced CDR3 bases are TGTGCCAGCAGTGAGCCAGGGACAAACACCGGG.

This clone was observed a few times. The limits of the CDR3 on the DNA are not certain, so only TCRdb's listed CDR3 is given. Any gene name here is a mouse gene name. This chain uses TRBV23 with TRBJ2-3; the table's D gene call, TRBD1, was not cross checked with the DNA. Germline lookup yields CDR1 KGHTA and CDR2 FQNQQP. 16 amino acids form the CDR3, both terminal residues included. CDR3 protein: CAPAVRRTGRAETLYF.

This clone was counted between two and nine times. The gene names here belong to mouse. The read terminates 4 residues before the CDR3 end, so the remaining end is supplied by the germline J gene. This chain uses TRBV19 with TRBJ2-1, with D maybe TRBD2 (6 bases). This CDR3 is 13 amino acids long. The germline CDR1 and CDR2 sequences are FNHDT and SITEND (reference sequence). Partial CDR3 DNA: TGTGCCAGCAGCATCTCCGGGACTCCT. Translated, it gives CASSISGTP. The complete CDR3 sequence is CASSISGTPEQFF.

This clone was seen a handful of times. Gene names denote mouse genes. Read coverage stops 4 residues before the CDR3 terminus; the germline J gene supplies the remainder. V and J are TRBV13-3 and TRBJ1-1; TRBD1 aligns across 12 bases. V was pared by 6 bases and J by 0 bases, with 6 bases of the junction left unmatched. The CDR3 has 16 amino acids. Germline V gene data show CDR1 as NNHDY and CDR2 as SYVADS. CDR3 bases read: TGTGCCAGCAACCTGGGACAGGGGGCGGCAAACACA. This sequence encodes CASNLGQGAANT. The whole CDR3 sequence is CASNLGQGAANTEVFF.